Reported below is one T cell receptor (beta chain). Its antigen is unidentified. The sample originates from a study of OX40 agonist ivuxolimab in advanced cancers. Only in-frame clones appear in the TCRdb table, and some are missing; sequencing was by immunoSEQ multiplex PCR. The sample contains approximately 90,000 clones, about 88% of which appear only once. The CDR3 has 17 residues. V lost 4 bases and J 0 bases, leaving 13 bases between the germline ends. The germline CDR1 and CDR2 sequences are MNHNS and SASEGT. Study conclusions and caveats: In the expanded peripheral T cells, antigen specificity was never determined.

This chain uses TRBV6-1 with TRBJ1-6; no reliable D call. The specimen comprised CD4+ or CD8+ T cells sorted from blood, sampled in a trial of the OX40 agonist ivuxolimab. This sequence was found in an adult with an advanced solid tumor such as melanoma, head and neck, liver or kidney cancer. CDR3 sequence reads: CASSVTKRSSYNSPLHF. In DNA form, the CDR3 reads TGTGCCAGCAGTGTAACGAAGCGGAGCTCCTATAATTCACCCCTCCACTTT.